The entry below gives a single T cell receptor beta chain sequence along with its context. In the source study's methods: Estimated nucleated cell counts came from reference gene primer amplification. Profiling relied on immunoSEQ multiplex PCR, and the TCRdb table lists in-frame clones only, not all of them. That table gives V, J and clone size, and the DNA gave D and trimming. The table shows some 370,000 clones, with around 89% occurring only once. This record comes from a study of blood T cell repertoires in COVID-19. As for the study in general: Spain, Italy and the United States supplied samples that represented acute and convalescent COVID-19. The cDNA or gDNA used as material had been derived from T cells, B-cell-depleted T cells, or PBMCs.

V shed 3 bases and J shed 6 bases, with 18 bases lying between them. The CDR3 consists of 15 residues. Germline V lookup: CDR1 LGHNA, CDR2 YNFKEQ. What was sequenced was peripheral blood. This chain uses TRBV4-2 with TRBJ2-7, with D perhaps TRBD1 (6 bases). The TCR was taken from a man aged 18 to 29 with active or convalescent COVID-19. The CDR3 sequence: CASSQEQGTSGEQYF. The CDR3 DNA reads as TGTGCCAGCAGCCAGGAACAGGGAACCTCGGGCGAGCAGTACTTC.